The 15 T cell receptor beta chains below come from one sample, sequenced in a study of T cell responses to AZD1222 COVID-19 vaccine. TCRdb's table, derived via immunoSEQ multiplex PCR, lists solely in-frame clones and lacks some. Among 160,000 or so clones, roughly nine tenths were seen once, and the ten largest hold approximately 2%. The source was peripheral blood, collected on day 0 of AZD1222 vaccination. All receptors derive from an adult in good health.

This clone was found a few times. The DNA of the CDR3 is TGTGCCACCAGTGATCCGGGACTAGCGGTGACGCAGTATTTT. It translates to CATSDPGLAVTQYF. The chain employs TRBV24-1 and TRBJ2-3; 11 bases are shared with TRBD2. Germline CDR1 and CDR2: KGHDR and SFDVKD. V shed 3 bases, J shed 9 bases, and the junction held 4 bases outside the gene matches. The CDR3 contains 14 residues.

V gene TRBV28 combines with J gene TRBJ1-4, with 8 bases fitting TRBD1. V lost 10 bases and J lost 13; bases outside the gene matches: 17. Germline assignment: CDR1 MDHEN and CDR2 SYDVKM. The length of the CDR3 is 14 residues. The DNA for the CDR3 is TGTGCCATCCAGGCTTCAGGGGGCGGTTTCGCACTGTTTTTT. It codes for CAIQASGGGFALFF.

The chain has TRBV28 and TRBJ2-7, with 9 bases lining up with TRBD2. The CDR3 runs to 17 residues. V lost 4 bases to trimming and J lost 0 bases; unmatched junction nucleotides: 10. Germline V lookup: CDR1 MDHEN, CDR2 SYDVKM. The CDR3 nucleotides read TGTGCCAGCAGTTCGGTGTCGGCGGGGGGGAGCTCCTACGAGCAGTACTTC. Translated: CASSSVSAGGSSYEQYF.

The V gene is TRBV5-4, the J gene TRBJ1-4; 9 bases match TRBD1. The V segment lost 7 bases and the J segment 6 bases; nucleotides outside the gene matches: 7. CDR1 is SGHNT, CDR2 YYREEE, per germline (reference sequence). The CDR3 has 14 residues. CDR3 nucleotide sequence: TGTGCCAGCGGCCGGACAGGGGAGGATGAAAAACTGTTTTTT. It yields the protein CASGRTGEDEKLFF.

The V and J genes are TRBV7-2 and TRBJ2-7; 8 bases fit TRBD2. The CDR3 spans 14 residues. Trimming took 5 bases from V and 4 from J; bases not matched to a gene: 7. The germline CDR1 and CDR2 sequences are SGHTA and FQGNSA. CDR3 sequence (DNA): TGTGCCAGCAGCCCAACAGCGGGAGTGTACGAGCAGTACTTC. This codes for CASSPTAGVYEQYF.

The rearrangement joins TRBV25-1 to TRBJ2-2, with D unclear. Germline V lookup: CDR1 MGHDK, CDR2 SYGVNS. The CDR3 covers 15 residues. Between the trimmed V and J ends, which lost 4 bases and 1 base, there was a span of 10 bases. The CDR3 sequence is CASSAELLNTGELFF. The CDR3 DNA sequence: TGTGCCAGCAGTGCGGAGCTTTTGAACACCGGGGAGCTGTTTTTT.

Note on this clone: Other DNA sequences in this sample translate to the same CDR3. V gene TRBV19 combines with J gene TRBJ2-7; D possibly uses TRBD1 or TRBD2 (5 bases each). The V and J ends lost 3 bases and 3 bases respectively, with 12 bases between them. Germline V gives CDR1 LNHDA, CDR2 SQIVND (reference sequence). This CDR3 has 14 residues. CDR3 DNA sequence: TGTGCCAGTAGTATGGGGCTAGCAGGCTACGAGCAGTACTTC. Translated: CASSMGLAGYEQYF.

The J gene is TRBJ2-2, the V gene TRBV5-1, with 9 nucleotides matching TRBD1. This CDR3 is 17 amino acids long. Unmatched junction bases numbered 12, after V lost 5 bases and J lost 4 bases. The germline CDR1 and CDR2 sequences are SGHRS and YFSETQ. CDR3 nucleotides: TGCGCCAGCAGTTCTGCTCGGACAGGGGACCGCACCGGGGAGCTGTTTTTT. Encoded protein: CASSSARTGDRTGELFF.

The chain uses TRBV2 and TRBJ2-7; 9 nucleotides line up with TRBD1. Unmatched junction bases numbered 6, after V lost 6 bases and J lost 3 bases. Germline V CDR1 and CDR2: SNHLY, FYNNEI. CDR3 length: 14 amino acids. This chain's CDR3 is CASRTGTGIYEQYF. The CDR3 DNA sequence: TGTGCCAGCAGGACCGGGACAGGGATCTACGAGCAGTACTTC.

The V call is TRBV6-2 or TRBV6-3, the J call TRBJ2-5; tentative D call: TRBD1 (5 bases). Trimming removed 0 bases at V and 5 bases at J, with 16 bases between. CDR1 MNHEY and CDR2 SVGEGT come from the germline V gene. The CDR3 extends over 16 amino acids. CDR3 bases: TGTGCCAGCAGTTACTCGGAAACCGGCCCAGGGGAGACCCAGTACTTC. Its translation is CASSYSETGPGETQYF.

The gene calls are TRBV6-6 and TRBJ2-1; D is unclear. In germline, CDR1 is MNHNY, CDR2 SVGAGI (reference sequence). This CDR3 is built from 13 residues. V gave up 7 bases and J gave up 5 bases, with 12 bases separating them. The CDR3 reads CASNEAGHNEQFF. The CDR3 DNA reads TGTGCCAGCAACGAGGCCGGCCACAATGAGCAGTTCTTC.

The chain employs TRBV19 and TRBJ1-1; D is undetermined. The CDR3 extends over 13 amino acids. Between the trimmed V and J ends, which lost 5 bases and 5 bases, there was a span of 12 bases. Germline V gene lookup returns CDR1 LNHDA and CDR2 SQIVND (reference sequence). As DNA, the CDR3 is TGTGCCAGTAGTTCCACCCGTGGGACTGAAGCTTTCTTT. This gives the protein CASSSTRGTEAFF.

V is TRBV27 and J is TRBJ1-2; no definite D call. CDR1 and CDR2 (germline): MNHEY, SMNVEV (reference sequence). With 0 bases removed from V and 4 bases from J, the gap between germline ends came to 9 bases. This CDR3 region has 14 residues. The CDR3 region has the DNA TGTGCCAGCAGTTTATCCCCCCCTCTCTATGGCTACACCTTC. This translates into CASSLSPPLYGYTF.

The V call is TRBV6-2 or TRBV6-3, the J call TRBJ1-6; a possible D gene is TRBD1 (5 bases). This CDR3 has 15 amino acids. V was trimmed by 5 bases and J by 6 bases, leaving 14 bases between them. The germline CDR1 and CDR2 sequences are MNHEY and SVGEGT. Here the CDR3 DNA reads TGTGCCAGCAGTCGCGAGACAGATTTTAATTCACCCCTCCACTTT. Its translation: CASSRETDFNSPLHF.

This clone was detected a few times. The chain combines TRBV27 with TRBJ2-7; TRBD1 aligns across 8 bases. The length of the CDR3 is 15 residues. Germline CDR1 reads MNHEY; CDR2 reads SMNVEV (reference sequence). V was clipped by 5 bases and J by 3 bases; unmatched bases: 9. The DNA of the CDR3 is TGTGCCAGCAGTACACGCCGGACAGGGCTCTACGAGCAGTACTTC. Translation: CASSTRRTGLYEQYF.